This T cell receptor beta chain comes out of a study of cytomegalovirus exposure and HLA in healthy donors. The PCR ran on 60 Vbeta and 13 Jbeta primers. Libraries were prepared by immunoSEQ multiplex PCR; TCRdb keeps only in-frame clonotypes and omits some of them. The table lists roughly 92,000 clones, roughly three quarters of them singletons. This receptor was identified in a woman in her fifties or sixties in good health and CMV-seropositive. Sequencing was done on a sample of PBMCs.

CDR3 residues: CASSWAFTGNGYTF. The DNA for the CDR3 is TGTGCCAGCAGCTGGGCGTTCACAGGGAATGGCTACACCTTC. The chain recombines TRBV5-6 with TRBJ1-2; the D gene is possibly TRBD1 (6 bases). V dropped 3 bases and J dropped 6 bases, with 15 bases sitting between them. Germline lookup yields CDR1 SGHDT and CDR2 YYEEEE. The CDR3 consists of 14 residues.